This T cell receptor beta chain was found in a study of cytomegalovirus exposure and HLA in healthy donors. Points from the study as a whole: It was reported in a later analysis that an Asian-associated ancestry cluster showed fewer N-insertions than the roughly 670-donor mean.

Everyone who donated was a healthy bone marrow donor. On this clone: Its matching antigen is unknown.

The PCR had 60 Vbeta and 13 Jbeta primers. TCRdb's table, derived via immunoSEQ multiplex PCR, lists solely in-frame clones and lacks some. Seen here are roughly 150,000 clones, about four fifths observed once, and the top ten hold 8.5%. This sequence originates from a male donor in good health and CMV-seropositive. Sample: PBMCs.

CDR3: CASSYRDRYNQPQHF. The CDR3 DNA sequence: TGTGCCAGCAGTTACCGGGACAGATACAATCAGCCCCAGCATTTT. This chain links TRBV28 with TRBJ1-5; 7 bases map to TRBD1. J was trimmed by 3 bases and V by 4 bases; bases with no gene match: 6. Germline V gene sequence: CDR1 MDHEN, CDR2 SYDVKM. This CDR3 has 15 amino acids.